Shown below are 20 T cell receptor beta chains from a single sample sequenced in a study of blood T cell repertoires in COVID-19. The assay was immunoSEQ multiplex PCR, and TCRdb's table has in-frame clones only and misses some. The sample records some 90,000 clones, roughly nine tenths being singletons. The sequencing sample was made of peripheral blood. The origin of the receptors is an elderly woman with active COVID-19.

The rearrangement uses TRBV19 and TRBJ1-4; 7 nucleotides agree with TRBD1. Germline values: CDR1 LNHDA, CDR2 SQIVND (reference sequence). The CDR3 totals 13 residues. Trimming took 7 bases from V and 12 from J; bases not matched to a gene: 11. CDR3 region: CASMEGAIGELFF. The CDR3 region has the DNA TGTGCCAGTATGGAGGGGGCCATCGGGGAACTGTTTTTT.

The V gene is TRBV28, the J gene TRBJ2-7; the match to TRBD1 covers 10 bases. Germline V gene data show CDR1 as MDHEN and CDR2 as SYDVKM. This CDR3 region has 16 residues. The V and J ends lost 4 bases and 4 bases, in that order; junction bases with no gene match: 10. The CDR3 region is CASSSPSDRGPYEQYF. CDR3 sequence (DNA): TGTGCCAGCAGTTCACCTTCCGACAGGGGGCCTTACGAGCAGTACTTC.

The genes are TRBV10-3 and TRBJ2-1; 10 bases line up with TRBD2. The V and J ends lost 5 bases and 9 bases, in that order; junction bases with no gene match: 10. The CDR3 is made up of 15 amino acids. CDR1 and CDR2 from the germline V gene are ENHRY and SYGVKD. The CDR3 is CAISLAGEATSEQFF. CDR3 in DNA: TGTGCCATCAGTCTAGCGGGAGAGGCTACGAGTGAGCAGTTCTTC.

There are a few counts of this clone. The CDR3 DNA sequence: TGTGCCATCGCTAGGGGTCTCGCTGAAGCTTTCTTT. This encodes CAIARGLAEAFF. This sequence joins TRBV10-3 and TRBJ1-1; D might be TRBD1 (5 bases). From germline, CDR1 is ENHRY and CDR2 SYGVKD. This CDR3 has 12 amino acids. Trimming left V 8 bases short and J 6 bases short, with 13 bases between.

The rearrangement uses TRBV5-1 and TRBJ2-3; D is possibly TRBD1 (5 bases). Trimming removed 0 bases at V and 5 bases at J, with 16 bases between. The CDR3 runs to 16 residues. The germline V gene has CDR1 SGHRS and CDR2 YFSETQ. CDR3 region: CASSLDSQGSGDTQYF. The CDR3 region has the DNA TGCGCCAGCAGCTTGGATAGTCAGGGATCAGGAGATACGCAGTATTTT.

V and J are TRBV7-3 and TRBJ2-5; 10 positions match TRBD1. The J segment lost 4 bases and the V segment lost 3 bases, leaving 8 bases of the junction unmatched. The germline gives CDR1 SGHTA, CDR2 FQGTGA. The CDR3 length is 16 residues. CDR3 loop: CASSFTGQGGRETQYF. CDR3 nucleotides: TGTGCCAGCAGCTTCACTGGACAGGGGGGGAGAGAGACCCAGTACTTC.

The V gene is TRBV28, the J gene TRBJ2-3, with TRBD2 matching over 10 bases. V lost 5 bases, J lost 4 bases, and 12 bases stayed unmatched. CDR1 MDHEN and CDR2 SYDVKM come from the germline V gene. The CDR3 is made up of 17 amino acids. The CDR3: CASSVPLLAGVADTQYF. The CDR3 nucleotides are TGTGCCAGCAGTGTCCCTCTTCTAGCGGGAGTTGCAGATACGCAGTATTTT.

V gene TRBV6-5 combines with J gene TRBJ1-2; D is possibly TRBD1 (6 bases). CDR3 length: 15 amino acids. Per germline, CDR1 MNHEY and CDR2 SVGAGI. Trimming pared 6 bases from V and 3 bases from J, leaving 17 bases between. CDR3 sequence: CASSSTGEGDYGYTF. CDR3 nucleotides: TGTGCCAGCAGCTCCACCGGTGAGGGGGACTATGGCTACACCTTC.

The chain's CDR3 is CASSQEDRALSYEQYF. CDR3 in DNA: TGCGCCAGCAGCCAAGAAGACAGGGCGCTTTCCTACGAGCAGTACTTC. The chain couples TRBV4-1 to TRBJ2-7, with 7 nucleotides matching TRBD1. CDR1 is MGHRA and CDR2 is YSYEKL in the germline V gene. V lost 0 bases to trimming and J lost 1 base; unmatched junction nucleotides: 6. The CDR3 loop spans 16 amino acids.

This sequence joins TRBV5-4 and TRBJ2-5; 7 positions match TRBD2. V lost 1 base to trimming and J lost 3 bases; unmatched junction nucleotides: 6. The germline CDR1 and CDR2 sequences are SGHNT and YYREEE (reference sequence). The CDR3 extends over 15 amino acids. For the CDR3, the DNA is TGTGCCAGCAGCTTGCAGCGGGATGCGAAAGAGACCCAGTACTTC. It codes for CASSLQRDAKETQYF.

The chain joins TRBV11-3 to TRBJ2-3; the match to TRBD2 covers 16 bases. CDR1 and CDR2 (germline): SGHNT, YENEEA. The V and J ends lost 5 bases and 6 bases, in that order; junction bases with no gene match: 8. This CDR3 contains 17 residues. Here the CDR3 reads CASSLRSGLAGGDTQYF. Here the CDR3 DNA reads TGTGCCAGCAGCCTACGGTCGGGACTAGCGGGAGGGGATACGCAGTATTTT.

The chain uses TRBV5-4 and TRBJ1-1; unclear D gene. There are 14 residues in the CDR3. The V end lost 2 bases, the J end lost 0 bases, and 8 bases lay between the germline ends. Germline V CDR1 and CDR2: SGHNT, YYREEE (reference sequence). CDR3 coding DNA: TGTGCCAGCAGCTTCGGACTCTTGAACACTGAAGCTTTCTTT. The encoded protein is CASSFGLLNTEAFF.

J is TRBJ1-2 and V is TRBV18; D is possibly TRBD1 (5 bases). From germline, CDR1 is KGHSH and CDR2 LQKENI. The CDR3 totals 13 residues. Trimming pared 0 bases from V and 4 bases from J, leaving 6 bases between. The CDR3 region is CASSPPTVYGYTF. Written as DNA, the CDR3 is TGTGCCAGCTCACCACCGACAGTCTATGGCTACACCTTC.

J is TRBJ1-1 and V is TRBV3-1 (or the pseudogene TRBV3-2), with D possibly being TRBD1 (5 bases). Germline loops: CDR1 LGHDT, CDR2 YNNKEL (reference sequence). The CDR3 length is 13 residues. Between the trimmed V and J ends, which lost 4 bases and 5 bases, there was a span of 11 bases. In nucleotides, the CDR3 is TGTGCCAGCAGCCCCGGCGGGGGAACTGAAGCTTTCTTT. It is translated as CASSPGGGTEAFF.

The V gene is TRBV28, the J gene TRBJ1-1; 7 positions agree with TRBD1. Trimming at V came to 11 bases and at J to 5 bases, leaving 14 bases not matched to a gene. This CDR3 comprises 14 residues. CDR1 is MDHEN, CDR2 SYDVKM, per germline. In DNA, the CDR3 is TGTGCCTCAACACAGGGGACATCGGGGACTGAAGCTTTCTTT. Translated: CASTQGTSGTEAFF.

The V call is TRBV5-4, the J call TRBJ2-4; TRBD2 agrees at 9 bases. The CDR3 contains 17 residues. The germline V gene encodes CDR1 SGHNT and CDR2 YYREEE (reference sequence). V shed 0 bases and J 1 base; nucleotides not matched to a gene: 5. CDR3: CASSLAAGGLAKNIQYF. DNA for the CDR3: TGTGCCAGCAGCTTGGCTGCGGGAGGGCTGGCCAAAAACATTCAGTACTTC.

The chain carries TRBV19 and TRBJ1-1; 9 nucleotides agree with TRBD1. There are 13 residues in the CDR3. Trimming removed 6 bases from V and 5 bases from J; junction bases left unmatched: 4. Germline loops: CDR1 LNHDA, CDR2 SQIVND (reference sequence). The CDR3 DNA follows: TGTGCCAGTAGGAGGACAGGGGAGACTGAAGCTTTCTTT. Protein sequence: CASRRTGETEAFF.

The V gene is TRBV19, the J gene TRBJ1-6; D possibly corresponds to TRBD1 (6 bases). The germline V gene has CDR1 LNHDA and CDR2 SQIVND (reference sequence). The CDR3 contains 14 residues. V lost 6 bases, J lost 8 bases, and 14 bases lay in between. CDR3 region: CASSRYRVDSPLHF. The DNA for the CDR3 is TGTGCCAGTAGCCGTTACAGGGTGGATTCACCCCTCCACTTT.

The CDR3 region is CASSLAAASGNTDTQYF. The CDR3 DNA is TGCGCCAGCAGCTTGGCCGCGGCTAGCGGCAACACAGATACGCAGTATTTT. This sequence joins TRBV5-1 and TRBJ2-3; 7 nucleotides match TRBD2. The V gene end was trimmed by 0 bases and the J gene end by 2 bases; junction bases not matched to a gene: 9. Germline V gene data show CDR1 as SGHRS and CDR2 as YFSETQ. There are 17 residues in the CDR3.

This chain connects TRBV27 to TRBJ2-2; 7 bases are shared with TRBD1. Germline trimming cut 2 bases from V and 5 bases from J; bases unmatched to any gene: 8. This CDR3 comprises 16 residues. Germline values: CDR1 MNHEY, CDR2 SMNVEV (reference sequence). As DNA, the CDR3 is TGTGCCAGCAGTTTAGGGCGACAGGGAAGAACCGGGGAGCTGTTTTTT. It yields the protein CASSLGRQGRTGELFF.